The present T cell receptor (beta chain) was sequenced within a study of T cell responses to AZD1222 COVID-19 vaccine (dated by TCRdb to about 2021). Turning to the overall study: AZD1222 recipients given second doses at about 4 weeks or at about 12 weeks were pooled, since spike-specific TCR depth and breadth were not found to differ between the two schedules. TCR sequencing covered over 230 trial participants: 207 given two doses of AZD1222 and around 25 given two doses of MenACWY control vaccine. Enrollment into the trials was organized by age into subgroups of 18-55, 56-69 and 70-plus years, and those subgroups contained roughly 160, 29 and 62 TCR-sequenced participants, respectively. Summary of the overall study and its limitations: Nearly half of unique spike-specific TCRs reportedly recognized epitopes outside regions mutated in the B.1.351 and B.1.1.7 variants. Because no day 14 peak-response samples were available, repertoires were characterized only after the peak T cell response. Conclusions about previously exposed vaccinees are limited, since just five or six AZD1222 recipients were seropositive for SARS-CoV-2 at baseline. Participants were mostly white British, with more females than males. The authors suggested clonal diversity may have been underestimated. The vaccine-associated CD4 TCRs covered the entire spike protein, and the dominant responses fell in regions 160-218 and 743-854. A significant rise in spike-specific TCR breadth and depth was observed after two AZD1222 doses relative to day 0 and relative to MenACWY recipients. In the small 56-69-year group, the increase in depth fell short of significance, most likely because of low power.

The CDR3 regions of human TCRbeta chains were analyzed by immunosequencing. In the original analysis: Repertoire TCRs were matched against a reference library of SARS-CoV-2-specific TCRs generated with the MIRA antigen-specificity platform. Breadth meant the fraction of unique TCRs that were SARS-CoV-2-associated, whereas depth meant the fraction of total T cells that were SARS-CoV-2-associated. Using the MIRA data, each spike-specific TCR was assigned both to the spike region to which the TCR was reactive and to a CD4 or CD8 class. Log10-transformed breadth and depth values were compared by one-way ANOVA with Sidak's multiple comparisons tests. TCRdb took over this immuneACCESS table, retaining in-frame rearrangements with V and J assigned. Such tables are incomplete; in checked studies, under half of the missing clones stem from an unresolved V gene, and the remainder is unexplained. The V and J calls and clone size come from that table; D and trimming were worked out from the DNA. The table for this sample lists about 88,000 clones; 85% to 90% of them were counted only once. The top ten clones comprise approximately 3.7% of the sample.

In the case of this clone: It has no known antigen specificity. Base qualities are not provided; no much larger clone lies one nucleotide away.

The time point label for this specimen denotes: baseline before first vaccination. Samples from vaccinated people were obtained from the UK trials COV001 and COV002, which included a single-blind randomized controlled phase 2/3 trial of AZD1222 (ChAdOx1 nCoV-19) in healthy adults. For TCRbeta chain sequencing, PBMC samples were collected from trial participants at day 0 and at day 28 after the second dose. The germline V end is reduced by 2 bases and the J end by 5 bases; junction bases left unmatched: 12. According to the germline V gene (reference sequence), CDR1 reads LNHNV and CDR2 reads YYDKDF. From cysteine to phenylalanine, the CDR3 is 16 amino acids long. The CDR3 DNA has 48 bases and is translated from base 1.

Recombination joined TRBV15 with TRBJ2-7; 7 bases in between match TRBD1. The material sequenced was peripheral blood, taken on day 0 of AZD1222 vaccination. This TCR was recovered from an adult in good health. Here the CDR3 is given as CATSRRTGTEGDEQYF. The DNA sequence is TGTGCCACCAGCAGAAGGACCGGGACAGAAGGGGACGAGCAGTACTTC.